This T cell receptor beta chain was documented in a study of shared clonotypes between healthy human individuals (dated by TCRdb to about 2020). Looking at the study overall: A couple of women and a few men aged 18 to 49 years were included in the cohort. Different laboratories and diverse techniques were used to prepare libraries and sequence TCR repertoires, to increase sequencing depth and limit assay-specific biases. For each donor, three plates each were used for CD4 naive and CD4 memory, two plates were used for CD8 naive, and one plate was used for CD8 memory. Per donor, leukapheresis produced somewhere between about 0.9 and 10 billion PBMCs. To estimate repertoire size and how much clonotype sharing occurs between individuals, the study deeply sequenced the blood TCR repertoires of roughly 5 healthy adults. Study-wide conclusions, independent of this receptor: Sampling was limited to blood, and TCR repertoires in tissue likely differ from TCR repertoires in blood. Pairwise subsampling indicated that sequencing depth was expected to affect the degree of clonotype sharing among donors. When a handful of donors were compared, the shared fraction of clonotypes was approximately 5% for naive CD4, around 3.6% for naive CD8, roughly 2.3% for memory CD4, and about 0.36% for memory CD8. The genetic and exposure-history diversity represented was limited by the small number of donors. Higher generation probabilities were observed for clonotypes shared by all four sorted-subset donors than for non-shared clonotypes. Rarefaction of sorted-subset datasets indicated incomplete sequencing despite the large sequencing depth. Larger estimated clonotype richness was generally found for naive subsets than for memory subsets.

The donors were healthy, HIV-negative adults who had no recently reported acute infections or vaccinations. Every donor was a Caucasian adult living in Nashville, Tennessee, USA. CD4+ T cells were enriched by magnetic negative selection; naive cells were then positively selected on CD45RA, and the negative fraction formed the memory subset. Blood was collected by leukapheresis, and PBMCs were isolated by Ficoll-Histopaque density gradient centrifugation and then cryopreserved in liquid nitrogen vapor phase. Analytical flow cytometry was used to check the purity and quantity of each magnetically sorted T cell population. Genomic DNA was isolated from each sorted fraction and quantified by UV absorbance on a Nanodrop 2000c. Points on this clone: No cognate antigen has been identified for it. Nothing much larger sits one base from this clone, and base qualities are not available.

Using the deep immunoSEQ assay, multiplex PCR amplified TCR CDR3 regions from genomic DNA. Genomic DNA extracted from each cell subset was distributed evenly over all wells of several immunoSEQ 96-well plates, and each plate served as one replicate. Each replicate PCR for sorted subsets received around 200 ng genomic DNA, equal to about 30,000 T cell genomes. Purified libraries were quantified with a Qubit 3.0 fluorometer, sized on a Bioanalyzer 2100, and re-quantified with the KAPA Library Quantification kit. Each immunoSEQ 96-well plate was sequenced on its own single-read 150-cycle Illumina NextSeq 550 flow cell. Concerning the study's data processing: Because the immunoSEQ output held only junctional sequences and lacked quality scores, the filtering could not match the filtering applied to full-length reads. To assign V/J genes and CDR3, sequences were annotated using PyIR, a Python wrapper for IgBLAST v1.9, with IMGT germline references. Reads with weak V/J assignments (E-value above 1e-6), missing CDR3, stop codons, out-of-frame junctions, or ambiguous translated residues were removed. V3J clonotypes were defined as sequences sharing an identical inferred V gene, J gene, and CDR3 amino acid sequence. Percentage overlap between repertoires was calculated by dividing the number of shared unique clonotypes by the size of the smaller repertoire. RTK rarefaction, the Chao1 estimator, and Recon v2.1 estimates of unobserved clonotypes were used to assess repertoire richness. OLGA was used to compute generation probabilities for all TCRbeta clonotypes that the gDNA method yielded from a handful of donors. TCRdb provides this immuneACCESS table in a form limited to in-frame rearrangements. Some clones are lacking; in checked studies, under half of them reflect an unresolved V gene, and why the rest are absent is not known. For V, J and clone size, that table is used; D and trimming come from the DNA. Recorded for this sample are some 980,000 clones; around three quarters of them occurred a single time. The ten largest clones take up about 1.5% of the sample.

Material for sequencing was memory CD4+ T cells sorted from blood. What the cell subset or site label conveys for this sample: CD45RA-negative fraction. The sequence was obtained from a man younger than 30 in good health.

The DNA sequence reads TGTGCCAGCAGCTTCTATGACAGGGGTGGAAACACCATATATTTT. Translated, this is CASSFYDRGGNTIYF. Recombination joined TRBV5-6 with TRBJ1-3, with TRBD1 identical over 8 junction bases. Trimming accounts for 2 bases at V and 3 bases at J, while the number of junction bases matched to no gene is 4. According to the germline V gene, CDR1 reads SGHDT and CDR2 reads YYEEEE. From the cysteine up to the phenylalanine, the CDR3 has a length of 15 residues. CDR3 DNA only is kept here, 45 bases in frame from base 1.